Shown below are 29 T cell receptor beta chains from a single sample sequenced in a study of T cell clonotyping in hematopoietic cell transplantation. The table came from immunoSEQ multiplex PCR; TCRdb's copy has only in-frame clones and leaves some out. This table holds roughly 10,000 clones, 95% to 98% found once. The sequences come from peripheral blood mononuclear cells, collected 100 days after allogeneic stem cell transplant. The receptors stem from a male patient between 60 and 69 years old who had an allogeneic stem cell transplant from a related donor, so the T cells may come from the graft donor. Some clones in this sample may be carry-over from other donors' samples.

This chain joins TRBV7-3 and TRBJ2-2; 10 bases are a match to TRBD1. The germline V gene encodes CDR1 SGHTA and CDR2 FQGTGA. The CDR3 loop spans 19 amino acids. The ends lost 2 bases at V and 4 bases at J; junction bases unmatched: 13. The CDR3 sequence: CASSLLNIDRGPVTGELFF. The CDR3 DNA is TGTGCCAGCAGCTTACTTAATATTGACAGGGGGCCGGTCACCGGGGAGCTGTTTTTT.

The V gene is TRBV19, the J gene TRBJ2-5; 8 bases are a match to TRBD1. V was pared by 4 bases and J by 4 bases, with 23 bases of the junction left unmatched. The germline gives CDR1 LNHDA, CDR2 SQIVND (reference sequence). The CDR3 is made up of 20 amino acids. CDR3 nucleotide sequence: TGTGCCAGTAGTAAAGTCCCGGGACAGGCCTGGAGGAGGAAGGGAGAGACCCAGTACTTC. Protein sequence: CASSKVPGQAWRRKGETQYF.

Here the CDR3 reads CASSHVGGAHTEAFF. The CDR3 DNA reads as TGTGCCAGCAGCCACGTCGGCGGGGCGCACACTGAAGCTTTCTTT. The V gene is TRBV7-3, the J gene TRBJ1-1; TRBD1 is a possible D gene (5 bases). V gave up 5 bases and J gave up 3 bases, with 16 bases separating them. Germline V gene lookup returns CDR1 SGHTA and CDR2 FQGTGA. The CDR3 consists of 15 residues.

The chain couples TRBV2 to TRBJ1-6; a weak D match, TRBD1 (5 bases). This CDR3 has 15 amino acids. Germline CDR1 reads SNHLY; CDR2 reads FYNNEI. Trimming left V 6 bases short and J 7 bases short, with 16 bases between. In DNA, the CDR3 is TGTGCCAGCAGCCCAATAACAGGAAAGAATTCACCCCTCCACTTT. Its translation is CASSPITGKNSPLHF.

The chain combines TRBV7-2 with TRBJ2-5; possible D gene TRBD2, 5 bases. Germline CDR1 and CDR2: SGHTA and FQGNSA. Trimming removed 4 bases at V and 5 bases at J, with 11 bases between. The CDR3 contains 13 residues. The CDR3 DNA is TGTGCCAGCAGCTCCACTAGGTTGGAGACCCAGTACTTC. Its translation is CASSSTRLETQYF.

V is TRBV4-2 and J is TRBJ1-1; D is possibly TRBD1 (5 bases). Trimming removed 5 bases at V and 1 base at J, with 11 bases between. The CDR3 length is 14 residues. Germline CDR1 and CDR2: LGHNA and YNFKEQ. The CDR3 DNA reads TGTGCCAGCAGCTCCGTCAGGGAGAACACTGAAGCTTTCTTT. It yields the protein CASSSVRENTEAFF.

V and J are TRBV7-3 and TRBJ2-5; 7 positions match TRBD1. Trimming cost V 5 bases and J 2 bases; bases outside gene matches: 8. CDR3 size: 15 residues. CDR1 SGHTA and CDR2 FQGTGA come from the germline V gene. The CDR3 nucleotides read TGTGCCAGCAGCCCCGGAAGGGGGCTACAAGAGACCCAGTACTTC. It is translated as CASSPGRGLQETQYF.

V is TRBV11-1 and J is TRBJ1-1; D is uncertain. This CDR3 is 14 amino acids long. The V gene lost 3 bases and the J gene lost 4 bases, with 12 bases spanning the gap. In germline, CDR1 is SGHAT, CDR2 FQDESV (reference sequence). DNA of the CDR3: TGTGCCAGCAGCTTCCCAGGTGGAAGCACTGAAGCTTTCTTT. This codes for CASSFPGGSTEAFF. The variable domain in full, with the rest retrieved from reference TRBV11-1 and TRBJ1-1, is EAEVAQSPRYKITEKSQAVAFWCDPISGHATLYWYRQILGQGPELLVQFQDESVVDDSQLPKDRFSAERLKGVDSTLKIQPAELGDSAMYLCASSFPGGSTEAFFGQGTRLTVV.

The chain joins TRBV28 to TRBJ1-2, with D tentatively TRBD1 (5 bases). V lost 8 bases and J 2 bases, leaving 15 bases between the germline ends. The V gene's germline CDR1 is MDHEN and CDR2 SYDVKM. The CDR3 runs to 14 residues. CDR3 sequence: CASDGGLYNYGYTF. DNA for the CDR3: TGTGCCAGCGACGGGGGACTGTACAACTATGGCTACACCTTC.

The V call is TRBV6-1, the J call TRBJ2-2, with D possibly being TRBD1 or TRBD2 (6 bases each). The CDR3 totals 16 residues. Trimming pared 2 bases from V and 4 bases from J, leaving 14 bases between. Germline V gene data show CDR1 as MNHNS and CDR2 as SASEGT. The CDR3 bases are TGTGCCAGCAGTGAATATGGGGGGCGAAGCACCGGGGAGCTGTTTTTT. It is translated as CASSEYGGRSTGELFF.

The chain has TRBV19 and TRBJ1-2; 9 bases are shared with TRBD1. J lost 3 bases, V lost 6 bases, and 8 bases had no gene match. Germline values: CDR1 LNHDA, CDR2 SQIVND (reference sequence). This CDR3 spans 15 amino acids. The DNA for the CDR3 is TGTGCCAGTAGCCTGGGACAGGGAAGCTACTATGGCTACACCTTC. This codes for CASSLGQGSYYGYTF.

This chain uses TRBV13 with TRBJ2-7, with D perhaps given as TRBD1 or TRBD2 (5 bases each). The germline V and J ends were trimmed by 5 bases and 2 bases, with 16 bases remaining between them. Germline V lookup: CDR1 PRHDT, CDR2 FYEKMQ (reference sequence). The CDR3 runs to 15 residues. CDR3 nucleotides: TGTGCCAGCAGCGCCTACCGGGACGGGGCCTACGAGCAGTACTTC. Translating it yields CASSAYRDGAYEQYF.

This rearrangement joins TRBV10-2 to TRBJ1-1; D is ambiguous. CDR3 size: 13 residues. The germline V and J ends were trimmed by 2 bases and 1 base, with 5 bases remaining between them. From germline, CDR1 is WSHSY and CDR2 SAAADI. CDR3 residues: CASSEGKNTEAFF. For the CDR3, the DNA is TGCGCCAGCAGTGAGGGCAAGAACACTGAAGCTTTCTTT.

The gene calls are TRBV5-6 and TRBJ1-6; TRBD1 aligns across 7 bases. V gave up 5 bases and J gave up 2 bases; unmatched junction bases: 4. This CDR3 spans 15 amino acids. Germline V gene data show CDR1 as SGHDT and CDR2 as YYEEEE. The CDR3 reads CASRLQGAYNSPLHF. The DNA of the CDR3 is TGTGCCAGCAGACTCCAGGGGGCCTATAATTCACCCCTCCACTTT.

The CDR3 sequence: CASSQDPSGGFNTGELFF. In DNA form, the CDR3 reads TGTGCCAGCAGCCAAGACCCTAGCGGGGGGTTCAACACCGGGGAGCTGTTTTTT. This chain joins TRBV4-2 and TRBJ2-2; 11 bases are shared with TRBD2. The CDR3 has 18 residues. The ends lost 0 bases at V and 2 bases at J; junction bases unmatched: 5. CDR1 is LGHNA, CDR2 YNFKEQ, per germline.

The rearrangement joins TRBV28 to TRBJ1-2; no clear D. Looked up from germline, CDR1 is MDHEN and CDR2 is SYDVKM. Trimming stripped 2 bases from V and 8 bases from J, with 15 bases between. The CDR3 is made up of 14 amino acids. CDR3 in DNA: TGTGCCAGCAGTTTACTCCTCGGGGTGGAGGGCTACACCTTC. Amino acid sequence: CASSLLLGVEGYTF.

The V gene is TRBV28, the J gene TRBJ1-1; D is unclear. The germline V and J ends were trimmed by 2 bases and 5 bases, with 3 bases remaining between them. Per the germline V gene, CDR1 is MDHEN and CDR2 is SYDVKM. The CDR3 has 11 amino acids. The CDR3 reads CASSLGTEAFF. CDR3 nucleotide sequence: TGTGCCAGCAGTTTAGGGACTGAAGCTTTCTTT. Together with reference TRBV28 and TRBJ1-1, the CDR3 gives the full variable domain: DVKVTQSSRYLVKRTGEKVFLECVQDMDHENMFWYRQDPGLGLRLIYFSYDVKMKEKGDIPEGYSVSREKKERFSLILESASTNQTSMYLCASSLGTEAFFGQGTRLTVV.

The count of this clone is one. The V call is TRBV4-1, the J call TRBJ1-6; 10 nucleotides line up with TRBD1. Germline V lookup: CDR1 MGHRA, CDR2 YSYEKL. The CDR3 is 16 residues long. Losses at the gene ends were 1 base for V and 6 bases for J; bases not matched to a gene: 3. The CDR3 is CASSQGDRGSNSPLHF. For the CDR3, the DNA is TGCGCCAGCAGCCAAGGGGACAGGGGTAGTAATTCACCCCTCCACTTT.

V is TRBV6-5 and J is TRBJ1-4; D gene ambiguous. V was shortened by 3 bases and J by 7 bases, with 15 bases between the two germline ends. Germline V gene sequence: CDR1 MNHEY, CDR2 SVGAGI. This CDR3 comprises 15 residues. The CDR3 DNA sequence: TGTGCCAGCAGTTATTCGGAAGCGCTGGGTGAAAAACTGTTTTTT. This encodes CASSYSEALGEKLFF.

The rearrangement uses TRBV30 and TRBJ1-2, with D possibly TRBD1 on 6 matching bases. CDR3 length: 12 residues. Per the germline V gene, CDR1 is GTSNPN and CDR2 is SVGIG (reference sequence). Trimming removed 3 bases from V and 5 bases from J, with 10 bases in between. Here the CDR3 DNA reads TGTGCCTGGAGCAGCGGACAGTATGGCTACACCTTC. It codes for CAWSSGQYGYTF.

This clone was detected once. The rearrangement links TRBV4-2 to TRBJ2-7; possibly TRBD1 for D (5 bases). V lost 4 bases and J 4 bases, leaving 14 bases between the germline ends. The CDR3 contains 14 residues. Per the germline V gene, CDR1 is LGHNA and CDR2 is YNFKEQ. This chain's CDR3 is CASSPTSTAYEQYF. CDR3 nucleotides: TGTGCCAGCAGCCCGACCTCGACAGCTTACGAGCAGTACTTC.

This chain connects TRBV7-6 to TRBJ1-2; D possibly corresponds to TRBD1 (5 bases). V shed 0 bases and J shed 2 bases, with 10 bases lying between them. The germline V gene encodes CDR1 SGHVS and CDR2 FNYEAQ. The CDR3 has 15 residues. DNA for the CDR3: TGTGCCAGCAGCTTAGCGCAGGGCGACAACTATGGCTACACCTTC. It specifies CASSLAQGDNYGYTF.

The chain recombines TRBV6-4 with TRBJ1-2; D not certain. The CDR3 has 14 residues. Trimming cost V 6 bases and J 8 bases, with 19 bases left between them. Germline values: CDR1 MRHNA, CDR2 SNTAGT. CDR3 sequence reads: CASRSFSHRDGYTF. The CDR3 coding sequence is TGTGCCAGCAGATCCTTCTCCCATCGCGACGGCTACACCTTC.

This chain connects TRBV5-6 to TRBJ2-2; TRBD2 might be the D (7 bases). The germline V gene encodes CDR1 SGHDT and CDR2 YYEEEE. Trimming pared 0 bases from V and 0 bases from J, leaving 15 bases between. There are 18 residues in the CDR3. The CDR3 nucleotides read TGTGCCAGCAGCTTGGCCCGGGGCGGGGGCTCGAACACCGGGGAGCTGTTTTTT. Translated, it gives CASSLARGGGSNTGELFF.

The V and J genes are TRBV19 and TRBJ1-4; 10 bases fit TRBD1. Trimming cost V 6 bases and J 6 bases; bases outside gene matches: 7. The CDR3 runs to 15 residues. CDR1 and CDR2 (germline): LNHDA, SQIVND (reference sequence). CDR3 DNA: TGTGCCAGTAGCCGGATCGGGACAGGGGATGAAAAACTGTTTTTT. This translates into CASSRIGTGDEKLFF.

On this clone: A read error may account for a junction end that differs from germline. This chain uses TRBV5-1 with TRBJ1-4, with a weak D call TRBD1 (6 bases). This CDR3 has 14 residues. Germline V gives CDR1 SGHRS, CDR2 YFSETQ. Here the CDR3 DNA reads TGCGCCAGCACCTTGAGGGCAGGGGAGGCCCGCCGGTTTTTT. Encoded protein: CASTLRAGEARRFF.

The chain couples TRBV6-1 to TRBJ1-1; D ambiguous. In germline, CDR1 is MNHNS, CDR2 SASEGT. This CDR3 has 13 residues. V lost 4 bases, J lost 5 bases, and 11 bases lay in between. The CDR3 DNA reads as TGTGCCAGCAGTGGGACCCCGGTAACTGAAGCTTTCTTT. Protein sequence: CASSGTPVTEAFF.

The rearrangement links TRBV11-3 to TRBJ1-1; possible D gene TRBD1, 6 bases. V was trimmed by 1 base and J by 4 bases, leaving 10 bases between them. The CDR3 length is 14 residues. CDR1 is SGHNT and CDR2 is YENEEA in the germline V gene. The CDR3 nucleotides are TGTGCCAGCAGCTTAGGGCAAGGGGGCACTGAAGCTTTCTTT. Residues: CASSLGQGGTEAFF.

V usage is TRBV7-2 and J usage is TRBJ1-5; no reliable D call. This CDR3 is built from 15 residues. Germline lookup yields CDR1 SGHTA and CDR2 FQGNSA. Trimming took off 2 bases at V and 1 base at J, with 9 bases between the two ends. In DNA, the CDR3 is TGTGCCAGCAGCTTAAGGCCCGGGAGCAATCAGCCCCAGCATTTT. It codes for CASSLRPGSNQPQHF.